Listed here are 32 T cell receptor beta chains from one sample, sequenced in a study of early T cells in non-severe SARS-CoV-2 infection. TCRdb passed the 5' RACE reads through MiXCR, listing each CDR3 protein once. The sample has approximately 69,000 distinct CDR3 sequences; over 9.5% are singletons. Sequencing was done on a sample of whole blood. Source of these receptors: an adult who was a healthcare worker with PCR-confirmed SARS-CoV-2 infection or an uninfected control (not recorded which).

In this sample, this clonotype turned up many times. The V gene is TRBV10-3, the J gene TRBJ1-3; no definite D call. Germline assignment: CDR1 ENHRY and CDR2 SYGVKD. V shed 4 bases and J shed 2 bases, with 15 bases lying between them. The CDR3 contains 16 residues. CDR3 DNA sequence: TGTGCCATCAGTGGCGACTCTACCTTTCCTGGAAACACCATATATTTT. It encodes CAISGDSTFPGNTIYF.

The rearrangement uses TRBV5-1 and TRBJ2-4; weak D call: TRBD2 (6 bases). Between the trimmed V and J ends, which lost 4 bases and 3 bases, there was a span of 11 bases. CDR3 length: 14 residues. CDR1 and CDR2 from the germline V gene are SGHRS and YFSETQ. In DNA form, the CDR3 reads TGCGCCAGCAGCAAAGAGGGACTCAAAAACATTCAGTACTTC. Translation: CASSKEGLKNIQYF.

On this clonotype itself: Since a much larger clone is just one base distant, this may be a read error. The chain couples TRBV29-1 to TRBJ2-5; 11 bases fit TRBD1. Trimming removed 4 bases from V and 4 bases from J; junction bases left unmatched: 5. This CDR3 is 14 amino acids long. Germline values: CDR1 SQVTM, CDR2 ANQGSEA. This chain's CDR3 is CSVVDRGQRETQYF. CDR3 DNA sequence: TGCAGCGTTGTGGACAGGGGGCAAAGAGAGACCCAGTACTTC.

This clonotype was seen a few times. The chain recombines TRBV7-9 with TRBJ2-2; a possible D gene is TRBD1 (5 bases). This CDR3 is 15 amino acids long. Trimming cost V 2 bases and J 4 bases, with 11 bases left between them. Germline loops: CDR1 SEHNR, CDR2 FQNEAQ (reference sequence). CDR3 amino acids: CASSLLTASTGELFF. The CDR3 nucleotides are TGTGCCAGCAGCTTATTGACAGCTTCCACCGGGGAGCTGTTTTTT.

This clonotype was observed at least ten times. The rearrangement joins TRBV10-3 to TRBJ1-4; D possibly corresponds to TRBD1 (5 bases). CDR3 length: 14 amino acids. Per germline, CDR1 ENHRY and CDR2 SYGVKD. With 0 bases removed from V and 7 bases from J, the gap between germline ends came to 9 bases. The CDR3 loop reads CAISESGPAEKLFF. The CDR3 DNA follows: TGTGCCATCAGTGAGTCGGGGCCCGCTGAAAAACTGTTTTTT.

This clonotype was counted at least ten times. The CDR3 spells CASSLEEGGYTF. DNA of the CDR3: TGCGCCAGCAGCTTGGAAGAGGGAGGCTACACCTTC. The chain carries TRBV5-1 and TRBJ1-2; D not resolved. Germline values: CDR1 SGHRS, CDR2 YFSETQ. Trimming left V 0 bases short and J 8 bases short, with 8 bases between. The CDR3 is 12 residues long.

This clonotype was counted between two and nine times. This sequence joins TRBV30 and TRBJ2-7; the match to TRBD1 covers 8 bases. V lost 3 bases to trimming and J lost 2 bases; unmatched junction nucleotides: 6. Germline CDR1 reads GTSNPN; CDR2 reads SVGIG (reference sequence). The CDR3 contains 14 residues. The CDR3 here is CAWRSGTGPYEQYF. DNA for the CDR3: TGTGCCTGGAGGTCCGGGACAGGACCCTACGAGCAGTACTTC.

This CDR3 is CASSPATTAIIAYYGYTF. CDR3 coding DNA: TGTGCCAGCAGTCCGGCCACGACCGCTATAATAGCTTACTATGGCTACACCTTC. The chain combines TRBV6-2 or TRBV6-3 with TRBJ1-2; no clear D gene. Germline V gives CDR1 MNHEY, CDR2 SVGEGT. The CDR3 consists of 18 residues. V was trimmed by 5 bases and J by 3 bases, leaving 25 bases between them.

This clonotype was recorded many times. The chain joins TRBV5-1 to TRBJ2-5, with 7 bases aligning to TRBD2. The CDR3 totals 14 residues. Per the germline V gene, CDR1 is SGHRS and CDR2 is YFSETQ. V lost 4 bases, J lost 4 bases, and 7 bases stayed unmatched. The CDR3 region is CASSEGGGLETQYF. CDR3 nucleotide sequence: TGCGCCAGCAGCGAAGGCGGGGGATTAGAGACCCAGTACTTC.

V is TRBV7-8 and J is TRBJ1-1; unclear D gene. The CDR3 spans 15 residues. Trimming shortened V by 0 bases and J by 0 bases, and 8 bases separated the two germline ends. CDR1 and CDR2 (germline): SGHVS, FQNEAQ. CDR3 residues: CASSLAQILNTEAFF. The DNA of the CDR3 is TGTGCCAGCAGCTTAGCCCAGATATTGAACACTGAAGCTTTCTTT.

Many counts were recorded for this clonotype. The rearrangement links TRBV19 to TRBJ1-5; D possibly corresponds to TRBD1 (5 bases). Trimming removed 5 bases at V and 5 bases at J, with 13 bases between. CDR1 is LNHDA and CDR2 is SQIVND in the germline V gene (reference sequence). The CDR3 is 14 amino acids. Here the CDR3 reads CASSPRDFYQPQHF. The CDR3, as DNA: TGTGCCAGTAGTCCCCGGGACTTCTATCAGCCCCAGCATTTT. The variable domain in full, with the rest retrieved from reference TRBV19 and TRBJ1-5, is DGGITQSPKYLFRKEGQNVTLSCEQNLNHDAMYWYRQDPGQGLRLIYYSQIVNDFQKGDIAEGYSVSREKKESFPLTVTSAQKNPTAFYLCASSPRDFYQPQHFGDGTRLSIL.

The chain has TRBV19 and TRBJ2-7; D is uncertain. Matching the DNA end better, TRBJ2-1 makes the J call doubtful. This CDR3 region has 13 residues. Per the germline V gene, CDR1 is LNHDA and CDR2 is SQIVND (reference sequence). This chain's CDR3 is CASSILASYEQFF. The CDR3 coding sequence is TGTGCCAGTAGTATATTAGCCTCCTACGAGCAGTTCTTC.

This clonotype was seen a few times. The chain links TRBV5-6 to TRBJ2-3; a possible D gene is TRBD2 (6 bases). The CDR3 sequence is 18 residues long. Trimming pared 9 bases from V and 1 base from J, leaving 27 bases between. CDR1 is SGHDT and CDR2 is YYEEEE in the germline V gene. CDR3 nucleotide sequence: TGTGCCACCATTGGACGGGGGATTTGTCGTTGCGGCACAGATACGCAGTATTTT. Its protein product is CATIGRGICRCGTDTQYF.

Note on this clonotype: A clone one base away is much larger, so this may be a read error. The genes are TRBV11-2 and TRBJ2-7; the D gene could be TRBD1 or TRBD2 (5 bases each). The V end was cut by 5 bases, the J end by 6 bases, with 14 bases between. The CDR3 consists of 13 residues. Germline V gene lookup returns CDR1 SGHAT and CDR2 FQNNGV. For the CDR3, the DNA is TGTGCCAGCAGCCTCAGGGAGTTGAGCGAGCAGTACTTC. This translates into CASSLRELSEQYF.

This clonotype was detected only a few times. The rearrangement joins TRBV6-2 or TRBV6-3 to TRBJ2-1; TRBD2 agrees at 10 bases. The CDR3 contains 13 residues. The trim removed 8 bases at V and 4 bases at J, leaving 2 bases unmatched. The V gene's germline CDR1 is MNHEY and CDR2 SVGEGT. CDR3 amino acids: CASRTSGYNEQFF. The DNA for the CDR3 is TGTGCCAGCCGGACTAGCGGATACAATGAGCAGTTCTTC.

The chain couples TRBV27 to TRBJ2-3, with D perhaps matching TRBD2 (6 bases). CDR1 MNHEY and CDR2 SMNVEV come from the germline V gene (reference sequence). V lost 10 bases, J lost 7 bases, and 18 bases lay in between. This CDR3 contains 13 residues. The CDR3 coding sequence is TGTGCCACCGGATGGAGGGGAGGAAATACGCAGTATTTT. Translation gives CATGWRGGNTQYF.

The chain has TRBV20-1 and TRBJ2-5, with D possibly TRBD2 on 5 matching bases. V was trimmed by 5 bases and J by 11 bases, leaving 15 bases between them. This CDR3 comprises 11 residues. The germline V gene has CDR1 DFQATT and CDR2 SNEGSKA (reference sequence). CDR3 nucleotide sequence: TGCAGTGCTGGACTCGTCGAAACTCAGTACTTC. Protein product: CSAGLVETQYF.

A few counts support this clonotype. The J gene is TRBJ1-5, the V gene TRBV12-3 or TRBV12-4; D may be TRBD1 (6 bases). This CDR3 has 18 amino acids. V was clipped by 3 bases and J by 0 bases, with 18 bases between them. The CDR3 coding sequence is TGTGCCAGCAGTTTTGGAAGACAGGACACGTATAGCAATCAGCCCCAGCATTTT. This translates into CASSFGRQDTYSNQPQHF.

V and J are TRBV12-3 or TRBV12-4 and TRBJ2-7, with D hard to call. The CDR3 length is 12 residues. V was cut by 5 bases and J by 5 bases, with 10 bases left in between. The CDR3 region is CASSPGGDEQYF. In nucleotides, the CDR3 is TGTGCCAGCAGTCCTGGCGGCGACGAGCAGTACTTC.

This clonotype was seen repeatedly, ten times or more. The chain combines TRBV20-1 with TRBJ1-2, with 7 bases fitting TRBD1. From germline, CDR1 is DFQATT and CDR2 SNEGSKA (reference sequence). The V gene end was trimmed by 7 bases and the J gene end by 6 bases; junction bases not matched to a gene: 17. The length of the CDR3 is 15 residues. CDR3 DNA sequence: TGCAGTGGTAAAACTACCGGGACAGAATCAGATGGCTACACCTTC. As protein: CSGKTTGTESDGYTF.

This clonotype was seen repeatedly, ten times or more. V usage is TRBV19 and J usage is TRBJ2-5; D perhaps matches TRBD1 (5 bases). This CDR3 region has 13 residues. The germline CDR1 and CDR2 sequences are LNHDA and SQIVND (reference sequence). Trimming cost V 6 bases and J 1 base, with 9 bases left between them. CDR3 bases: TGTGCCAGTAGAAACAGGTTCCAAGAGACCCAGTACTTC. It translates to CASRNRFQETQYF.

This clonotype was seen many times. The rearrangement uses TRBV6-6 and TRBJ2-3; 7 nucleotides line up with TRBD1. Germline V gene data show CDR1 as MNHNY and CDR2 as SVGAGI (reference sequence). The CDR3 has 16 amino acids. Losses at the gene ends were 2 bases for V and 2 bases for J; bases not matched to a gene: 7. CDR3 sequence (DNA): TGTGCCAGCAGTTACCCACAGGGGTCCCTCACAGATACGCAGTATTTT. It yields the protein CASSYPQGSLTDTQYF.

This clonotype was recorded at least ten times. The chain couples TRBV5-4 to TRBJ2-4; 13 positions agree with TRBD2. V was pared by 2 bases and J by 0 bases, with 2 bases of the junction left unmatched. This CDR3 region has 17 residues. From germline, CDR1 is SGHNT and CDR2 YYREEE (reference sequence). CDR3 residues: CASSFGLAGVAKNIQYF. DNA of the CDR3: TGTGCCAGCAGCTTCGGACTAGCGGGAGTAGCCAAAAACATTCAGTACTTC.

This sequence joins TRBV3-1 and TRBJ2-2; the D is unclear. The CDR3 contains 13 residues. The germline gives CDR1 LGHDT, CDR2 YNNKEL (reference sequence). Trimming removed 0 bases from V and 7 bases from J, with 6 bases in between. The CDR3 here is CASSQDYGGELFF. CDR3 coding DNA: TGTGCCAGCAGCCAAGATTACGGCGGGGAGCTGTTTTTT.

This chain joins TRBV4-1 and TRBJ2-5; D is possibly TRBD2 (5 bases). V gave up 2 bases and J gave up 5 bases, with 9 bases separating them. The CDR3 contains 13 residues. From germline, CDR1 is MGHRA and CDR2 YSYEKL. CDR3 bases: TGCGCCAGCAGCCAATTTGGAGGCGAGACCCAGTACTTC. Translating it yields CASSQFGGETQYF.

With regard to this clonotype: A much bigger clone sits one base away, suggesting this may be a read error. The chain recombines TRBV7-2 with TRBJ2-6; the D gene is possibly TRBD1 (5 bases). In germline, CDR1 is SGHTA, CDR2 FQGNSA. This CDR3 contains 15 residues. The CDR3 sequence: CASSLPSSGANVLIF. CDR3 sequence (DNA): TGTGCCAGCAGCTTACCGAGCTCTGGGGCCAACGTCCTGATTTTC.

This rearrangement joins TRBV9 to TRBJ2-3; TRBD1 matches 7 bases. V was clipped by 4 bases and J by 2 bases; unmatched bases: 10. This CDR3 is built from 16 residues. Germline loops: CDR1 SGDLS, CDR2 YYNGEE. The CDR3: CASSIGDSSFTDTQYF. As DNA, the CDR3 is TGTGCCAGCAGCATAGGGGACAGCAGCTTCACAGATACGCAGTATTTT.

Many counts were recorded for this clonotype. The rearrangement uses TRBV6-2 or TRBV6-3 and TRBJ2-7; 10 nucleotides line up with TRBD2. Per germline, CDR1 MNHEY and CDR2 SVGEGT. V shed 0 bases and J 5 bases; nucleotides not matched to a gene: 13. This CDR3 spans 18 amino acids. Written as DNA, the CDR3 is TGTGCCAGCAGTTACTCGAGCAGCGGGAGGGCTAAATTCCACGAGCAGTACTTC. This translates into CASSYSSSGRAKFHEQYF.

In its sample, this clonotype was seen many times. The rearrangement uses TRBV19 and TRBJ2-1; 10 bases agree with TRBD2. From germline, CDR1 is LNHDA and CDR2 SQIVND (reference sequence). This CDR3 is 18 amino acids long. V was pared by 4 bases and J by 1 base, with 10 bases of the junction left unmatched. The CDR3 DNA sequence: TGTGCCAGTAGTAGGGGCTTCGGACTAGCGGATTCCTACAATGAGCAGTTCTTC. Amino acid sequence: CASSRGFGLADSYNEQFF.

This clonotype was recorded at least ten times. The CDR3 spells CASTSRPQSSYEQYF. In DNA, the CDR3 is TGTGCCAGTACTTCCCGTCCACAGAGCTCCTACGAGCAGTACTTC. This chain connects TRBV19 to TRBJ2-7; D not resolved. This CDR3 region has 15 residues. Germline V gene data show CDR1 as LNHDA and CDR2 as SQIVND (reference sequence). V lost 7 bases and J lost 0, with 16 bases in between.

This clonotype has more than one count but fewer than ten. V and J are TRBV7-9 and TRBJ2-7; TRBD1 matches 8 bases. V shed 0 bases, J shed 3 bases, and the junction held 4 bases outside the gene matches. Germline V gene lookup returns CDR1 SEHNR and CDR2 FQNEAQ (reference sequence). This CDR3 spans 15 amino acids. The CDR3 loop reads CASSLAGQGHYEQYF. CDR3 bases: TGTGCCAGCAGCTTAGCAGGACAGGGCCACTACGAGCAGTACTTC.

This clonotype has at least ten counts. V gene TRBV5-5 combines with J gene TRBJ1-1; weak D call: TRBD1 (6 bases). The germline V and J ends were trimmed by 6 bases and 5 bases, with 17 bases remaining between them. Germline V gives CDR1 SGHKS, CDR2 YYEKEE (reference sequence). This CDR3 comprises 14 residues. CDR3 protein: CASTLGGAPTEAFF. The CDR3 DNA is TGTGCCAGCACCCTCGGGGGGGCGCCGACTGAAGCTTTCTTT.